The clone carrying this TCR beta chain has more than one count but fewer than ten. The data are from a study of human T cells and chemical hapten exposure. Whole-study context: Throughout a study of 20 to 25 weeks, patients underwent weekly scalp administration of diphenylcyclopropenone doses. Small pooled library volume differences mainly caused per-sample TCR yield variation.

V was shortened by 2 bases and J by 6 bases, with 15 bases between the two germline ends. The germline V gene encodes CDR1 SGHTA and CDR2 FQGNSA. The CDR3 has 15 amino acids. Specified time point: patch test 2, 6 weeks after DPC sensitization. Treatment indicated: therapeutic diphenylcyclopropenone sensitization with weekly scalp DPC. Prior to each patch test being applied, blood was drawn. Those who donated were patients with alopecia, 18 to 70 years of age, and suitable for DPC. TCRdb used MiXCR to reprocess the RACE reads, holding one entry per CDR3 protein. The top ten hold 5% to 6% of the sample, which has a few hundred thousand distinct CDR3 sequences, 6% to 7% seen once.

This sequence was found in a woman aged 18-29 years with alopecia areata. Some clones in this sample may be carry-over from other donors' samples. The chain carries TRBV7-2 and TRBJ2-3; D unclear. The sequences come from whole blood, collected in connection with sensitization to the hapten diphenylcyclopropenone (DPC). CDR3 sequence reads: CASSLLYGGADTQYF. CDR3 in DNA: TGTGCCAGCAGCTTACTTTATGGTGGTGCCGATACGCAGTATTTT.